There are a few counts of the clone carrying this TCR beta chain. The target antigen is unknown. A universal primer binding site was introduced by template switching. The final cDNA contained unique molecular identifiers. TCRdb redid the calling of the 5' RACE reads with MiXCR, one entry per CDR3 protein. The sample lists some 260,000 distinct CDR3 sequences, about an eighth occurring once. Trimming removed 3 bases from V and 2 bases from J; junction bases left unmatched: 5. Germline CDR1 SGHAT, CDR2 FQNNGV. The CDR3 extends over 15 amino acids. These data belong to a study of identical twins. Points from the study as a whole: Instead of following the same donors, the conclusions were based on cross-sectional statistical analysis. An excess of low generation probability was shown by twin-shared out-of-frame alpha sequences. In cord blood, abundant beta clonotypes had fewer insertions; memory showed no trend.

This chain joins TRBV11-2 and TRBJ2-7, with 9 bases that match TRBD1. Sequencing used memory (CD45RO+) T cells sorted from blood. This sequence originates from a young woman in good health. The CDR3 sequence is CASSFENRGPYEQYF. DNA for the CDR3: TGTGCCAGCAGCTTCGAAAACAGGGGGCCCTACGAGCAGTACTTC.